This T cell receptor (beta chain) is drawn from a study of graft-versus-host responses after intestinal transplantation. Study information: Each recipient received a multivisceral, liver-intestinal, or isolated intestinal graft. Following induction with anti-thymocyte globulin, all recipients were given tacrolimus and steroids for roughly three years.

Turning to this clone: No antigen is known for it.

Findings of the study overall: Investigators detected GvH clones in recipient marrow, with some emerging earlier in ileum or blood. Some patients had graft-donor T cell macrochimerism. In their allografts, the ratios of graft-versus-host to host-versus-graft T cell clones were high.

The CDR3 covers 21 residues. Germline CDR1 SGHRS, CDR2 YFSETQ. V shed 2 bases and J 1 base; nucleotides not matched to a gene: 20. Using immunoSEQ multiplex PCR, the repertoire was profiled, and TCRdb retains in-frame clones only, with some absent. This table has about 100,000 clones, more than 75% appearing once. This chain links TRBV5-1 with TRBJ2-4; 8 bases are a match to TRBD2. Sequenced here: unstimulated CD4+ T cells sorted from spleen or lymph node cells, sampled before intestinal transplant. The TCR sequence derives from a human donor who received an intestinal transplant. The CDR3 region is CASSLPPRGGPDQLAKNIQYF. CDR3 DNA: TGCGCCAGCAGCTTACCCCCCCGGGGGGGGCCTGACCAACTCGCCAAAAACATTCAGTACTTC.